Listed below are T cell receptor beta chains from one sample, sequenced in a study of B cell selection in AIRE deficiency. TCRdb's copy holds only in-frame clones and misses some; the assay was immunoSEQ multiplex PCR. The table has about 24,000 clones, 90% to 97% seen once; the top ten hold roughly 0.16%. Sample: CD4+CD127+ conventional T cells sorted from PBMCs. Receptors were obtained from a human donor in good health. The CDR3 runs from the conserved cysteine through the conserved F or W. D genes are given only for firm matches. Expanded clones are given a class, and other clones once, few, many or no size at all.

D gene | J gene | clone size | V gene | CDR3 DNA | CDR3 protein
- | TRBJ1-5 | - | TRBV12-5 | TGTGCTAGTGGTTTGGGTTGGACAGGCAATCAGCCCCAGCATTTT | CASGLGWTGNQPQHF
TRBD1 | TRBJ2-6 | - | TRBV5-1 | TGCGCCAGCAGCCCGCAGGGGGCAGGTGGGGCCAACGTCCTGACTTTC | CASSPQGAGGANVLTF
- | TRBJ2-7 | - | TRBV7-7 | TGTGCCAGCAGCACCGCGGTTGGGGGGCAGGACGAGCAGTACTTC | CASSTAVGGQDEQYF
TRBD2 | TRBJ2-7 | - | TRBV2 | TGTGCCACCACATCCTCAATGCGGGCGGGGGGGAGCTACGAGCAGTACTTC | CATTSSMRAGGSYEQYF
- | TRBJ1-2 | - | TRBV18 | TGTGCCAGCTCGCCGCGGGGGGGGCCCTATGGCTACACCTTC | CASSPRGGPYGYTF
TRBD1 | TRBJ1-1 | - | TRBV18 | TGTGCCAGCTCTCAAGGGACAGGGGATGCCACTGAAGCTTTCTTT | CASSQGTGDATEAFF
TRBD1 | TRBJ2-3 | - | TRBV7-9 | TGTGCCAGCAGCCGACGACAGGGACCGAGCACAGATACGCAGTATTTT | CASSRRQGPSTDTQYF
- | TRBJ1-5 | - | TRBV4-3 | TGCGCCAGCAGCCAGGGGGGAAACCAGCCCCAGCATTTT | CASSQGGNQPQHF
- | TRBJ1-1 | - | TRBV19 | TGTGCCAGTAGTTCGACAGGGAACACTGAAGCTTTCTTT | CASSSTGNTEAFF
- | TRBJ1-3 | - | TRBV6-4 | TGTGCCAGCAGTGACCCTGTCAGTGCCGCGGGATGGTATTCTGGAAACACCATATATTTT | CASSDPVSAAGWYSGNTIYF
- | TRBJ2-7 | - | TRBV2 | TGTGCCAGCGGGGCAGGGACCTCGGACGAGCAGTACTTC | CASGAGTSDEQYF
- | TRBJ1-6 | - | TRBV5-1 | TGCGCCAGCAGCTTGAAAACTTATAATTCACCCCTCCACTTT | CASSLKTYNSPLHF
- | TRBJ2-3 | - | TRBV5-4 | TGTGCCAGCAGCTTGAAGAAGGGAACAGATACGCAGTATTTT | CASSLKKGTDTQYF
- | TRBJ1-2 | - | TRBV28 | TGTGCCAGCCTTACAGGGAACTATGGCTACACCTTC | CASLTGNYGYTF
- | TRBJ1-5 | - | TRBV7-9 | TGTGCCAGCAGCTTTAGCGCAGGTGGGGAACAGCCCCAGCATTTT | CASSFSAGGEQPQHF
TRBD1 | TRBJ1-1 | - | TRBV18 | TGTGCCAGCTCACCACCGCCAGGGGGCACTGAAGCTTTCTTT | CASSPPPGGTEAFF
TRBD1 | TRBJ2-3 | - | TRBV11-3 | TGTGCCAGCAGCTTAGAAGGGACAGCTAGCACAGATACGCAGTATTTT | CASSLEGTASTDTQYF
- | TRBJ2-1 | - | TRBV9 | TGTGCCAGCAGCGTAAGTTGGGGGGCCTACAATGAGCAGTTCTTC | CASSVSWGAYNEQFF
TRBD1 | TRBJ2-7 | once | TRBV25-1 | TGTGCCACTACCGGGACAGGCGCCTACGAGCAGTACTTC | CATTGTGAYEQYF
- | TRBJ1-3 | - | TRBV7-8 | TGTGCCAGCAGCTGGAGGGGGTTTGGAAACACCATATATTTT | CASSWRGFGNTIYF
TRBD1 | TRBJ1-1 | - | TRBV5-1 | TGCGCCAGCAGCTTGGTTTCTGGGACAGGAAGTGAAGCTTTCTTT | CASSLVSGTGSEAFF
- | TRBJ1-2 | - | TRBV7-9 | TGTGCCAGCAGCCCGGGGACTCAAGGCTACACCTTC | CASSPGTQGYTF
TRBD2 | TRBJ2-3 | once | TRBV18 | TGTGCCAGCTCACCGCCGCCTAGCGGGGGGACAGATACGCAGTATTTT | CASSPPPSGGTDTQYF
TRBD1 | TRBJ1-5 | - | TRBV7-8 | TGTGCCAGCAGCTCCTCGCCCAGGACAGGAAACAATCAGCCCCAGCATTTT | CASSSSPRTGNNQPQHF
- | TRBJ2-3 | - | TRBV7-9 | TGTGCCAGCAGCTTAGACGGGCGGGGTGCAGATACGCAGTATTTT | CASSLDGRGADTQYF
- | TRBJ2-1 | - | TRBV15 | TGTGCCACCAGCAGAGGACAGTACAATGAGCAGTTCTTC | CATSRGQYNEQFF
- | TRBJ2-7 | few | TRBV12-5 | TGTGCTAGTGGCCGCTACCAGTCACCCGAGCAGTACTTC | CASGRYQSPEQYF
TRBD1 | TRBJ2-1 | - | TRBV4-3 | TGCGCCAGCAGCCGGGACAGGATCTACAATGAGCAGTTCTTC | CASSRDRIYNEQFF
TRBD1 | TRBJ2-1 | - | TRBV27 | TGTGCCAGCAGTTTATCGAAGGCAGGGGGCAATGAGCAGTTCTTC | CASSLSKAGGNEQFF
- | TRBJ1-4 | - | TRBV30 | TGTGCCCTGGGTGGTACTAAGGGGAATGAAAAACTGTTTTTT | CALGGTKGNEKLFF
- | TRBJ1-1 | - | TRBV5-1 | TGCGCCAGCAGCCTCCCTTCGACCCGGACTGAAGCTTTCTTT | CASSLPSTRTEAFF
- | TRBJ2-2 | - | TRBV5-1 | TGCGCCAGCAGCTTGGCCGAGGGGCGGAACACCGGGGAGCTGTTTTTT | CASSLAEGRNTGELFF
- | TRBJ1-2 | - | TRBV11-2 | TGTGCCAGCAGCTTGACTCTGTATGACCTCTTGAGCTACACCTTC | CASSLTLYDLLSYTF
- | TRBJ2-5 | - | TRBV5-4 | TGTGCCAGCAGCTCTGGACTTTTGGGAGAGACCCAGTACTTC | CASSSGLLGETQYF
- | TRBJ2-5 | - | TRBV19 | TGTGCCAGTGGTGGCGCTGGGGAGACCCAGTACTTC | CASGGAGETQYF
- | TRBJ1-5 | - | TRBV19 | TGTGCCAGTAGTGGGACAAGGAATCAGCCCCAGCATTTT | CASSGTRNQPQHF
TRBD1 | TRBJ1-2 | - | TRBV4-3 | TGCGCCAGCAGCGCTGGCAGGGGGCGCATCTATGGCTACACCTTC | CASSAGRGRIYGYTF
- | TRBJ1-2 | - | TRBV6-1 | TGTGCCAGCAGTGATTTAAAGGCATATGGCTACACCTTC | CASSDLKAYGYTF
TRBD1 | TRBJ1-2 | - | TRBV14 | TGTGCCAGCAGCGTTCGACAGGGGATAGACTATGGCTACACCTTC | CASSVRQGIDYGYTF
TRBD1 | TRBJ1-1 | - | TRBV11-2 | TGTGCCAGCAGCGGACAGGGGGGGACTGAAGCTTTCTTT | CASSGQGGTEAFF
- | TRBJ1-2 | - | TRBV6-5 | TGTGCCAGCAGTTACTCAGGGCCTAACTATGGCTACACCTTC | CASSYSGPNYGYTF
- | TRBJ1-1 | - | TRBV7-2 | TGTGCCAGCAGCCTGGGGCGGGCAAACACTGAAGCTTTCTTT | CASSLGRANTEAFF
- | TRBJ2-3 | - | TRBV5-1 | TGCGCCAGCAGCCCACCCGGGGGGCGGTCAGATACGCAGTATTTT | CASSPPGGRSDTQYF
TRBD2 | TRBJ2-3 | few | TRBV5-4 | TGTGCCAGCAGGACTAGCGGGGGGCGGGGAGATACGCAGTATTTT | CASRTSGGRGDTQYF
TRBD1 | TRBJ1-2 | - | TRBV7-3 | TGTGCCAGCAGCTTAAGAACAGGGGGTGGCTACACCTTC | CASSLRTGGGYTF
- | TRBJ2-1 | - | TRBV29-1 | TGCAGCGTTATCCACAGCTCCTACAATGAGCAGTTCTTC | CSVIHSSYNEQFF
TRBD2 | TRBJ2-7 | - | TRBV19 | TGTGCCAGTAGTACTAGCGGGGGACCCTACGAGCAGTACTTC | CASSTSGGPYEQYF
TRBD2 | TRBJ2-1 | - | TRBV10-3 | TGTGCCATCAGTGCGCGGGGGGGGAAGGATGAGCAGTTCTTC | CAISARGGKDEQFF
- | TRBJ2-3 | - | TRBV5-1 | TGCGCCAGCAGCTTGGACGGGGGGCCTAGCACAGATACGCAGTATTTT | CASSLDGGPSTDTQYF
TRBD1 | TRBJ1-3 | - | TRBV7-8 | TGTGCCAGCAGCATTTCCGGGACAGTCTTCTCTGGAAACACCATATATTTT | CASSISGTVFSGNTIYF
- | TRBJ2-2 | - | TRBV30 | TGTGCCCACCAGGGGTCGAACACCGGGGAGCTGTTTTTT | CAHQGSNTGELFF
- | TRBJ2-7 | - | TRBV6-6 | TGTGCCAGCAGTTACTCTGGCGGGGTTAGGGGTGTCGAGCAGTACTTC | CASSYSGGVRGVEQYF
- | TRBJ1-2 | - | TRBV5-5 | TGTGCCAGCAGCTCCCTCCGGACGGCCGACTATGGCTACACCTTC | CASSSLRTADYGYTF
- | TRBJ1-2 | - | TRBV5-1 | TGCGCCAGCAGCTTGAGTACCGACTATGGCTACACCTTC | CASSLSTDYGYTF
TRBD1 | TRBJ1-3 | - | TRBV7-9 | TGTGCCAGCTCGGACAGGGACTCTGGAAACACCATATATTTT | CASSDRDSGNTIYF
TRBD1 | TRBJ2-1 | - | TRBV6-6 | TGTGCCAGCAGTTACTCAAGGGACAGGGGAAATGAGCAGTTCTTC | CASSYSRDRGNEQFF
- | TRBJ1-3 | - | TRBV5-8 | TGTGCCAGCAGCTTCGACAGGACCGGCACCATATATTTT | CASSFDRTGTIYF